This entry lists 21 T cell receptor beta chains sequenced from one sample in a study of technical replicates of blood from several donors. TCRdb keeps only in-frame clones here, not all; method: immunoSEQ multiplex PCR. The sample gives tens of thousands of clones, over 90% of which show up once; about 0.27% is in the top ten. The sample was T cells isolated from PBMCs. These receptor sequences come from a human donor in good health.

The gene calls are TRBV9 and TRBJ1-1; TRBD1 matches at 9 bases. Unmatched junction bases numbered 1, after V lost 0 bases and J lost 4 bases. The CDR3 consists of 14 residues. The germline CDR1 and CDR2 sequences are SGDLS and YYNGEE. The CDR3 nucleotides are TGTGCCAGCAGCGTAGGACAGGGGGGCACTGAAGCTTTCTTT. Translation: CASSVGQGGTEAFF.

The rearrangement joins TRBV9 to TRBJ2-3, with 9 nucleotides matching TRBD2. The germline V gene encodes CDR1 SGDLS and CDR2 YYNGEE. V dropped 1 base and J dropped 1; count of bases not matched to a gene: 4. CDR3 length: 16 residues. In DNA form, the CDR3 reads TGTGCCAGCAGCGTATTTAGCGGGGGCCGCACAGATACGCAGTATTTT. Amino acids: CASSVFSGGRTDTQYF.

The chain employs TRBV12-5 and TRBJ2-1, with 13 bases matching TRBD2. The CDR3 is 16 residues long. The J segment lost 7 bases and the V segment lost 0 bases, leaving 3 bases of the junction unmatched. The germline CDR1 and CDR2 sequences are LGHNT and FRNRAP. The CDR3 protein is CASGLVTSGRSNEQFF. DNA for the CDR3: TGTGCTAGTGGTTTGGTGACTAGCGGGAGGTCTAATGAGCAGTTCTTC.

The rearrangement uses TRBV28 and TRBJ2-3; 10 bases align to TRBD1. After removal of 3 bases from V and 2 bases from J, the junction contained 5 bases not matched to a gene. From germline, CDR1 is MDHEN and CDR2 SYDVKM. This CDR3 is 16 amino acids long. The CDR3 sequence: CASSFLGQGHTDTQYF. In nucleotides, the CDR3 is TGTGCCAGCAGTTTTCTGGGACAGGGGCACACAGATACGCAGTATTTT.

V and J are TRBV5-1 and TRBJ2-5, with 10 nucleotides matching TRBD1. The CDR3 has 15 amino acids. The germline V gene has CDR1 SGHRS and CDR2 YFSETQ. V shed 3 bases, J shed 2 bases, and the junction held 4 bases outside the gene matches. The CDR3 DNA follows: TGCGCCAGCAGCTCGGAGGACAGGGGGCAAGAGACCCAGTACTTC. Protein: CASSSEDRGQETQYF.

V usage is TRBV19 and J usage is TRBJ1-4; tentative D call: TRBD1 (5 bases). V was clipped by 3 bases and J by 2 bases, with 13 bases between them. The CDR3 runs to 16 residues. Germline-derived CDR1 and CDR2 are LNHDA and SQIVND (reference sequence). DNA for the CDR3: TGTGCCAGTAGTATCAGGGCCCGGATCACTAATGAAAAACTGTTTTTT. It translates to CASSIRARITNEKLFF. The variable domain in full, with the rest retrieved from reference TRBV19 and TRBJ1-4, is DGGITQSPKYLFRKEGQNVTLSCEQNLNHDAMYWYRQDPGQGLRLIYYSQIVNDFQKGDIAEGYSVSREKKESFPLTVTSAQKNPTAFYLCASSIRARITNEKLFFGSGTQLSVL.

The V call is TRBV27, the J call TRBJ2-7; 7 positions agree with TRBD2. Germline CDR1 is MNHEY and CDR2 is SMNVEV (reference sequence). The length of the CDR3 is 15 residues. V was pared by 6 bases and J by 2 bases, with 10 bases of the junction left unmatched. Here the CDR3 reads CASRHTGTNAYEQYF. CDR3 in DNA: TGTGCCAGCAGGCACACCGGGACTAACGCCTACGAGCAGTACTTC.

V usage is TRBV5-1 and J usage is TRBJ2-5; D is perhaps TRBD1 (6 bases). This CDR3 region has 15 residues. Trimming removed 5 bases at V and 1 base at J, with 15 bases between. Germline CDR1 SGHRS, CDR2 YFSETQ. The CDR3 region has the DNA TGCGCCAGCAGTGACATTAGGACAGCCCAAGAGACCCAGTACTTC. This encodes CASSDIRTAQETQYF.

The genes are TRBV7-9 and TRBJ2-2; 7 positions match TRBD1. Germline V gives CDR1 SEHNR, CDR2 FQNEAQ (reference sequence). Trimming removed 6 bases from V and 4 bases from J; junction bases left unmatched: 5. This CDR3 has 14 amino acids. DNA for the CDR3: TGTGCCAGCAGTGACAGGGCGGGCACCGGGGAGCTGTTTTTT. Encoded protein: CASSDRAGTGELFF.

The chain links TRBV5-1 to TRBJ2-5, with 8 bases that match TRBD1. Germline V gives CDR1 SGHRS, CDR2 YFSETQ. The trim removed 4 bases at V and 5 bases at J, leaving 10 bases unmatched. This CDR3 has 15 residues. The CDR3 DNA follows: TGCGCCAGCAGCAAAACCGGGACAGGTGAGGAGACCCAGTACTTC. Its translation is CASSKTGTGEETQYF.

The chain uses TRBV20-1 and TRBJ2-2; D remains ambiguous. This CDR3 has 10 amino acids. Deletions cut 6 bases from V and 8 bases from J, with 7 bases between. In germline, CDR1 is DFQATT, CDR2 SNEGSKA (reference sequence). The CDR3 nucleotides are TGCAGTGCCGCCGGGGGGGAGCTGTTTTTT. This gives the protein CSAAGGELFF.

The chain has TRBV5-1 and TRBJ2-1; 9 nucleotides align to TRBD2. Trimming cost V 0 bases and J 8 bases; bases outside gene matches: 6. The CDR3 spans 15 residues. Germline V gives CDR1 SGHRS, CDR2 YFSETQ. The CDR3 coding sequence is TGCGCCAGCAGCTTGGTCGCGGGGGGGGCATATGAGCAGTTCTTC. Its translation is CASSLVAGGAYEQFF.

The chain has TRBV2 and TRBJ1-1; 9 bases are shared with TRBD1. CDR3 length: 17 amino acids. With V trimmed by 7 bases and J by 0 bases, 12 bases remained unmatched. Germline loops: CDR1 SNHLY, CDR2 FYNNEI. The CDR3 loop is CASISEDRGYMNTEAFF. The DNA for the CDR3 is TGTGCCAGCATATCCGAGGACAGGGGATATATGAACACTGAAGCTTTCTTT.

The table lists this clone with a few counts. The V call is TRBV5-1, the J call TRBJ1-1; D uncertain. The CDR3 has 14 residues. Germline V CDR1 and CDR2: SGHRS, YFSETQ. V lost 5 bases to trimming and J lost 1 base, with 12 bases between them. CDR3 sequence reads: CASSGGWGNTEAFF. CDR3 DNA: TGCGCCAGCAGTGGAGGGTGGGGGAACACTGAAGCTTTCTTT.

V and J are TRBV19 and TRBJ1-5; D is undetermined. V lost 3 bases and J lost 2, with 8 bases in between. The CDR3 runs to 14 residues. The germline V gene has CDR1 LNHDA and CDR2 SQIVND (reference sequence). The chain's CDR3 is CASSIGQGNQPQHF. The CDR3 region has the DNA TGTGCCAGTAGTATTGGGCAGGGCAATCAGCCCCAGCATTTT. The whole variable domain, remainder taken from reference TRBV19 and TRBJ1-5, is DGGITQSPKYLFRKEGQNVTLSCEQNLNHDAMYWYRQDPGQGLRLIYYSQIVNDFQKGDIAEGYSVSREKKESFPLTVTSAQKNPTAFYLCASSIGQGNQPQHFGDGTRLSIL.

This chain connects TRBV5-1 to TRBJ2-1; D not certain. The CDR3 contains 14 residues. Trimming pared 4 bases from V and 1 base from J, leaving 9 bases between. The germline V gene has CDR1 SGHRS and CDR2 YFSETQ. DNA for the CDR3: TGCGCCAGCAGCGACGTGACTTCCTACAATGAGCAGTTCTTC. Residues: CASSDVTSYNEQFF.

This clone showed up just once. The V gene is TRBV2, the J gene TRBJ1-4, with D possibly TRBD1 on 5 matching bases. The germline V gene has CDR1 SNHLY and CDR2 FYNNEI. The V end was cut by 7 bases, the J end by 8 bases, with 17 bases between. This CDR3 spans 14 amino acids. Here the CDR3 DNA reads TGTGCCAGCACGCGACAGTTAGGTCAGGAAAAACTGTTTTTT. Its protein product is CASTRQLGQEKLFF.

The rearrangement joins TRBV4-1 to TRBJ2-7; TRBD1 is a possible D gene (5 bases). Per the germline V gene, CDR1 is MGHRA and CDR2 is YSYEKL. This CDR3 is built from 16 residues. V lost 8 bases and J lost 2, with 22 bases in between. The CDR3 sequence: CASRLLPGQHTYEQYF. CDR3 nucleotides: TGCGCCAGCCGGCTCCTCCCAGGGCAACATACCTACGAGCAGTACTTC.

V and J are TRBV7-9 and TRBJ2-7; 11 positions agree with TRBD2. The CDR3 spans 18 residues. Trimming removed 3 bases from V and 7 bases from J; junction bases left unmatched: 17. Looked up from germline, CDR1 is SEHNR and CDR2 is FQNEAQ (reference sequence). In DNA form, the CDR3 reads TGTGCCAGCAGCTTTCCGATAGCGGGAGGGCTTGCCGATATGGAGCAGTACTTC. Translating it yields CASSFPIAGGLADMEQYF.

This clone showed up just once. The CDR3: CASRRQGVQRHTYEQYF. The DNA of the CDR3 is TGTGCCAGCAGGCGACAGGGTGTCCAGCGCCATACCTACGAGCAGTACTTC. V is TRBV27 and J is TRBJ2-7; 7 bases agree with TRBD1. This CDR3 is 17 amino acids long. Per germline, CDR1 MNHEY and CDR2 SMNVEV (reference sequence). Losses at the gene ends were 6 bases for V and 2 bases for J; bases not matched to a gene: 16.

This chain joins TRBV5-4 and TRBJ2-1, with 8 positions matching TRBD2. CDR3 length: 16 amino acids. V was clipped by 0 bases and J by 7 bases; unmatched bases: 9. Germline CDR1 and CDR2: SGHNT and YYREEE (reference sequence). For the CDR3, the DNA is TGTGCCAGCAGCTTGGGGGGCGGGACTAGACTAAATGAGCAGTTCTTC. It codes for CASSLGGGTRLNEQFF.